Presented here are 22 T cell receptor beta chains from one specimen sequenced in a study of blood T cell repertoires in COVID-19. TCRdb's copy holds only in-frame clones and misses some; the assay was immunoSEQ multiplex PCR. Here the sample spans fewer than 400,000 clones, 80% to 90% being singletons. Source material: PBMCs or T cells enriched from blood (not recorded which). The receptor set was obtained from a woman aged 18-30 years who had recovered from COVID-19.

This clone has just a few counts. The chain employs TRBV9 and TRBJ2-1; 10 nucleotides align to TRBD2. Per germline, CDR1 SGDLS and CDR2 YYNGEE. V shed 0 bases and J 9 bases; nucleotides not matched to a gene: 6. The CDR3 length is 15 residues. In nucleotides, the CDR3 is TGTGCCAGCAGCGTAGGGGCTAGCGGGAGTACTGAGCAGTTCTTC. It codes for CASSVGASGSTEQFF.

V gene TRBV12-3 or TRBV12-4 combines with J gene TRBJ1-1; D not resolved. There are 13 residues in the CDR3. Trimming took 6 bases from V and 1 from J, leaving 9 bases between them. The chain's CDR3 is CASSPTWNTEAFF. The CDR3 region has the DNA TGTGCCAGCAGCCCCACATGGAACACTGAAGCTTTCTTT.

The chain employs TRBV19 and TRBJ1-1; TRBD1 is a possible D gene (6 bases). The V end lost 3 bases, the J end lost 5 bases, and 13 bases lay between the germline ends. The CDR3 has 14 amino acids. Germline CDR1 is LNHDA and CDR2 is SQIVND (reference sequence). The chain's CDR3 is CASSMGARGTEAFF. The CDR3 DNA is TGTGCCAGTAGTATGGGGGCGAGAGGGACTGAAGCTTTCTTT.

This chain uses TRBV11-2 with TRBJ2-5, with TRBD1 matching over 11 bases. After removal of 1 base from V and 3 bases from J, the junction contained 4 bases not matched to a gene. Per the germline V gene, CDR1 is SGHAT and CDR2 is FQNNGV. The CDR3 covers 16 residues. The CDR3 DNA sequence: TGTGCCAGCAGCTTAGTAGGGGGACAGGGGGAAGAGACCCAGTACTTC. Amino acid sequence: CASSLVGGQGEETQYF.

This clone was counted only a few times. The chain has TRBV29-1 and TRBJ1-2, with 10 bases fitting TRBD1. The CDR3 covers 13 residues. Trimming took 7 bases from V and 7 from J; bases not matched to a gene: 9. Germline CDR1 reads SQVTM; CDR2 reads ANQGSEA. The CDR3 region is CSALTGGAGGYTF. CDR3 sequence (DNA): TGCAGCGCCTTGACAGGGGGCGCAGGTGGCTACACCTTC.

The CDR3 DNA follows: TGTGCCAGCAGTTTATCCTTACTCACGGGTGCGGAATACAATGAGCAGTTCTTC. It specifies CASSLSLLTGAEYNEQFF. J is TRBJ2-1 and V is TRBV28; no definite D call. V was trimmed by 1 base and J by 4 bases, leaving 20 bases between them. Germline V gene sequence: CDR1 MDHEN, CDR2 SYDVKM. The CDR3 length is 18 residues.

V is TRBV21-1 and J is TRBJ2-1; the table's D gene call, TRBD2, was not cross checked with the DNA. TRBV21-1 is a recognized pseudogene. The CDR3 is 17 amino acids. CDR3 protein: CASSKYNDAGNYNEQFF. The CDR3 DNA reads as TGTGCCAGCAGCAAATACAACGACGCGGGAAACTACAATGAGCAGTTCTTC.

A single count supports this clone. CDR3 nucleotide sequence: TGTGCCAGCAGTGAGTCGGGGGGGACTTCCTATAATTCACCCCTCCACTTT. Its protein is CASSESGGTSYNSPLHF. The chain combines TRBV28 with TRBJ1-6; a possible D gene is TRBD1 (5 bases). The germline V gene encodes CDR1 MDHEN and CDR2 SYDVKM. The CDR3 has 17 amino acids. V was cut by 5 bases and J by 1 base, with 15 bases left in between. Drawing the rest from reference TRBV28 and TRBJ1-6, the complete variable domain is DVKVTQSSRYLVKRTGEKVFLECVQDMDHENMFWYRQDPGLGLRLIYFSYDVKMKEKGDIPEGYSVSREKKERFSLILESASTNQTSMYLCASSESGGTSYNSPLHFGNGTRLTVT.

The gene calls are TRBV4-2 and TRBJ1-6; no clear D. V was shortened by 1 base and J by 6 bases, with 7 bases between the two germline ends. Germline CDR1 is LGHNA and CDR2 is YNFKEQ. The CDR3 covers 14 residues. CDR3: CASSQGGSNSPLHF. In DNA, the CDR3 is TGTGCCAGCAGCCAAGGAGGGAGTAATTCACCCCTCCACTTT.

The rearrangement links TRBV15 to TRBJ1-5, with D hard to call. Germline assignment: CDR1 LNHNV and CDR2 YYDKDF (reference sequence). This CDR3 comprises 15 residues. V was trimmed by 0 bases and J by 7 bases, leaving 13 bases between them. The CDR3 loop is CATSRDSGSTQPQHF. In DNA form, the CDR3 reads TGTGCCACCAGCAGAGATTCGGGGTCGACCCAGCCCCAGCATTTT.

The chain recombines TRBV4-3 with TRBJ1-4, with 10 bases matching TRBD1. V shed 4 bases and J 6 bases; nucleotides not matched to a gene: 2. In germline, CDR1 is LGHNA, CDR2 YSLEER. CDR3 length: 14 amino acids. CDR3 sequence: CASSPGTGDEKLFF. The CDR3 region has the DNA TGCGCCAGCAGCCCCGGGACAGGGGATGAAAAACTGTTTTTT.

J is TRBJ2-4 and V is TRBV7-2; possible D gene TRBD2, 6 bases. The V end was cut by 5 bases, the J end by 8 bases, with 19 bases between. Per germline, CDR1 SGHTA and CDR2 FQGNSA. The CDR3 has 15 residues. CDR3 in amino acids: CASSRSSAGGDIQYF. CDR3 sequence (DNA): TGTGCCAGCAGCCGCTCCTCAGCCGGGGGTGACATTCAGTACTTC. The full variable domain, its missing parts supplied by reference TRBV7-2 and TRBJ2-4, is GAGVSQSPSNKVTEKGKDVELRCDPISGHTALYWYRQSLGQGLEFLIYFQGNSAPDKSGLPSDRFSAERTGGSVSTLTIQRTQQEDSAVYLCASSRSSAGGDIQYFGAGTRLSVL.

The J gene is TRBJ2-2, the V gene TRBV9; the D gene is possibly TRBD1 (6 bases). The CDR3 length is 18 residues. Deletions cut 4 bases from V and 5 bases from J, with 24 bases between. Germline CDR1 reads SGDLS; CDR2 reads YYNGEE. For the CDR3, the DNA is TGTGCCAGCAGCCCCCTGCGGGCAGGGGCATTTGGGACCGGGGAGCTGTTTTTT. It codes for CASSPLRAGAFGTGELFF.

The CDR3, as DNA: TGTGCCACCTCTGCAGGGGCGGGGAACACCGGGGAGCTGTTTTTT. Its translation: CATSAGAGNTGELFF. The rearrangement uses TRBV15 and TRBJ2-2; perhaps TRBD1 as D (6 bases). CDR1 and CDR2 from the germline V gene are LNHNV and YYDKDF (reference sequence). This CDR3 is 15 amino acids long. Trimming removed 8 bases from V and 1 base from J, with 14 bases in between.

This rearrangement joins TRBV7-6 to TRBJ2-7, with TRBD2 matching over 7 bases. The J segment lost 2 bases and the V segment lost 4 bases, leaving 2 bases of the junction unmatched. Germline CDR1 and CDR2: SGHVS and FNYEAQ. The CDR3 has 13 amino acids. CDR3 in DNA: TGTGCCAGCAGCTCTGGACTAGCCTACGAGCAGTACTTC. This codes for CASSSGLAYEQYF.

This clone was seen just once. J is TRBJ2-7 and V is TRBV5-6; 7 nucleotides match TRBD2. The CDR3 loop spans 15 amino acids. Germline assignment: CDR1 SGHDT and CDR2 YYEEEE. V was pared by 3 bases and J by 1 base, with 7 bases of the junction left unmatched. CDR3 in DNA: TGTGCCAGCAGCTCCTCGGGAGGTTGGTCCTACGAGCAGTACTTC. Translation gives CASSSSGGWSYEQYF.

V gene TRBV30 combines with J gene TRBJ2-3, with 9 bases identical to TRBD1. The trim removed 1 base at V and 6 bases at J, leaving 8 bases unmatched. Germline-derived CDR1 and CDR2 are GTSNPN and SVGIG (reference sequence). The length of the CDR3 is 15 residues. CDR3 residues: CAWSAGTGSMDTQYF. CDR3 in DNA: TGTGCCTGGAGTGCGGGGACAGGGTCCATGGATACGCAGTATTTT.

This chain uses TRBV7-9 with TRBJ2-7; tentative D call: TRBD2 (6 bases). The V and J ends lost 1 base and 5 bases respectively, with 12 bases between them. CDR3 length equals 14 residues. The germline V gene encodes CDR1 SEHNR and CDR2 FQNEAQ (reference sequence). DNA of the CDR3: TGTGCCAGCAGCTTAGAGTATGGGGGGAACGAGCAGTACTTC. This codes for CASSLEYGGNEQYF. Combining the CDR3 with reference TRBV7-9 and TRBJ2-7 gives the whole variable domain DTGVSQNPRHKITKRGQNVTFRCDPISEHNRLYWYRQTLGQGPEFLTYFQNEAQLEKSRLLSDRFSAERPKGSFSTLEIQRTEQGDSAMYLCASSLEYGGNEQYFGPGTRLTVT.

The chain couples TRBV7-8 to TRBJ1-1, with D perhaps matching TRBD1 (6 bases). Germline assignment: CDR1 SGHVS and CDR2 FQNEAQ. V lost 1 base to trimming and J lost 5 bases, with 14 bases between them. This CDR3 spans 15 amino acids. Written as DNA, the CDR3 is TGTGCCAGCAGCTTAGATACAGGGAGATTGACTGAAGCTTTCTTT. This translates into CASSLDTGRLTEAFF. Variable domain in full (rest from reference TRBV7-8 and TRBJ1-1): GAGVSQSPRYKVAKRGQDVALRCDPISGHVSLFWYQQALGQGPEFLTYFQNEAQLDKSGLPSDRFFAERPEGSVSTLKIQRTQQEDSAVYLCASSLDTGRLTEAFFGQGTRLTVV.

The chain has TRBV3-1 (or the pseudogene TRBV3-2) and TRBJ1-4, with TRBD1 as a possible D gene (5 bases). The CDR3 loop spans 14 amino acids. Trimming removed 1 base at V and 8 bases at J, with 11 bases between. Per the germline V gene, CDR1 is LGHDT and CDR2 is YNNKEL (reference sequence). The chain's CDR3 is CASSQAGLFEKLFF. In nucleotides, the CDR3 is TGTGCCAGCAGCCAAGCAGGGCTATTCGAAAAACTGTTTTTT.

The CDR3 spells CASSQDLAGEGNEQFF. The CDR3 DNA follows: TGCGCCAGCAGCCAAGATCTAGCGGGAGAAGGCAATGAGCAGTTCTTC. The chain joins TRBV4-3 to TRBJ2-1; TRBD2 matches at 10 bases. V was pared by 0 bases and J by 6 bases, with 5 bases of the junction left unmatched. This CDR3 comprises 16 residues. Germline V gene sequence: CDR1 LGHNA, CDR2 YSLEER.

The chain links TRBV19 to TRBJ2-1, with 9 bases fitting TRBD2. Germline lookup yields CDR1 LNHDA and CDR2 SQIVND (reference sequence). The CDR3 loop spans 17 amino acids. V dropped 9 bases and J dropped 7; count of bases not matched to a gene: 19. The CDR3 region has the DNA TGTGCCAGCGGGGAGGGGAGCGGGAGGACACTTTCGAATGAGCAGTTCTTC. It translates to CASGEGSGRTLSNEQFF.